This T cell receptor beta chain derives from a study of shared clonotypes between healthy human individuals. The CDR3 covers 11 residues. The V end was cut by 2 bases, the J end by 8 bases, with 6 bases between. The V gene's germline CDR1 is MDHEN and CDR2 SYDVKM. Naive CD45RA+ and memory CD45RA-negative subsets were split from CD4+ cells. This table comes from immunoSEQ multiplex PCR, and its TCRdb copy is limited to in-frame clones, with some not included. This table holds about 2.3 million clones, roughly 93% found once. About this clone itself: The same CDR3 is also encoded by other DNA sequences in this sample.

This sequence originates from a man between 18 and 35 years old in good health. Some clones in this sample may be carry-over from other donors' samples. Sequenced sample: naive CD4+ T cells from PBMCs. Subset meaning: CD45RA+ positively selected. The chain uses TRBV28 and TRBJ1-2; D uncertain. CDR3 loop: CASSLEYGYTF. For the CDR3, the DNA is TGTGCCAGCAGTTTAGAGTACGGCTACACCTTC.